These 3 T cell receptor beta chains originate from one sample sequenced in a study of radiation and T cells in renal cell carcinoma. Libraries were prepared by immunoSEQ multiplex PCR; TCRdb keeps only in-frame clonotypes and omits some of them. This sample has about 76,000 clones, with nearly 90% found just once. As for time point: blood 4 weeks post-SBRT, at nephrectomy. Treatment denoted: 15 Gy SBRT to primary tumor, nephrectomy 4 weeks later. This material consisted of blood, taken from a patient whose treatment included radiotherapy and nephrectomy. All receptors come from a woman aged 70-85 years with renal cell carcinoma.

The chain joins TRBV10-3 to TRBJ1-6, with D tentatively TRBD1 (6 bases). The CDR3 extends over 15 amino acids. The V end was cut by 4 bases, the J end by 11 bases, with 18 bases between. Per germline, CDR1 ENHRY and CDR2 SYGVKD. The CDR3 nucleotides read TGTGCCATCAGTGCCGATACAGGGAAACCTCCACCCCTCCACTTT. This gives the protein CAISADTGKPPPLHF.

This rearrangement joins TRBV28 to TRBJ2-5; the D gene is possibly TRBD2 (7 bases). The V end was cut by 3 bases, the J end by 4 bases, with 12 bases between. The CDR3 extends over 14 amino acids. CDR1 and CDR2 from the germline V gene are MDHEN and SYDVKM. The CDR3 bases are TGTGCCAGCAGTTTTAGTGGGGGGGCAGAGACCCAGTACTTC. It specifies CASSFSGGAETQYF.

This sequence joins TRBV5-1 and TRBJ2-2, with 8 positions matching TRBD2. V lost 6 bases to trimming and J lost 8 bases; unmatched junction nucleotides: 18. CDR1 and CDR2 from the germline V gene are SGHRS and YFSETQ. This CDR3 region has 17 residues. CDR3 sequence: CASTPRPGLEVPGELFF. CDR3 DNA: TGCGCCAGCACCCCCCGGCCGGGACTAGAGGTTCCGGGGGAGCTGTTTTTT.